Given below is one T cell receptor beta chain in context. Its cognate antigen is unknown. Combining a sample-barcoded 5' primer with a J-beta primer mix, a second PCR ran for about 7 to 11 cycles. In TCRdb, the 5' RACE reads were re-called with MiXCR into one record per CDR3 protein. The profile covers fewer than 2,000,000 distinct CDR3 sequences, with about 35% appearing a single time and 11% taken by the ten largest. These data are taken from a study of blood T cells in healthy people across ages. Looking at the study overall: There was about one barcoded beta molecule captured by template switching per two T cells.

General study points: Significant beta diversity loss was already apparent by age about 42, declining roughly linearly.

Looked up from germline, CDR1 is MNHEY and CDR2 is SVGAGI. Trimming removed 10 bases at V and 0 bases at J, with 13 bases between. The CDR3 extends over 14 amino acids. Material: blood. The chain carries TRBV6-5 and TRBJ1-5; perhaps TRBD1 as D (5 bases). This clonotype was obtained from a young woman in good health. The CDR3 protein is CATSPGYSNQPQHF. In DNA form, the CDR3 reads TGTGCCACTAGTCCAGGGTATAGCAATCAGCCCCAGCATTTT.